The entry that follows covers one T cell receptor (beta chain) sequence. These data originate in a study of OX40 agonist ivuxolimab in advanced cancers. Sequenced by immunoSEQ multiplex PCR; TCRdb stores in-frame clones only, minus some. The table includes around 67,000 clones, under 90% detected once. This CDR3 has 16 amino acids. The V segment lost 4 bases and the J segment 8 bases; nucleotides outside the gene matches: 12. CDR1 and CDR2 from the germline V gene are MGHRA and YSYEKL. The chain has TRBV4-1 and TRBJ2-1, with 9 bases that match TRBD2. The receptor was derived from an adult with an advanced solid tumor such as melanoma, head and neck, liver or kidney cancer. Sequencing used CD4+ or CD8+ T cells sorted from blood, obtained in a trial of the OX40 agonist ivuxolimab. CDR3 protein: CASSLGPGLALDEQFF. Here the CDR3 DNA reads TGCGCCAGCAGCCTCGGACCGGGACTAGCTCTCGATGAGCAGTTCTTC.